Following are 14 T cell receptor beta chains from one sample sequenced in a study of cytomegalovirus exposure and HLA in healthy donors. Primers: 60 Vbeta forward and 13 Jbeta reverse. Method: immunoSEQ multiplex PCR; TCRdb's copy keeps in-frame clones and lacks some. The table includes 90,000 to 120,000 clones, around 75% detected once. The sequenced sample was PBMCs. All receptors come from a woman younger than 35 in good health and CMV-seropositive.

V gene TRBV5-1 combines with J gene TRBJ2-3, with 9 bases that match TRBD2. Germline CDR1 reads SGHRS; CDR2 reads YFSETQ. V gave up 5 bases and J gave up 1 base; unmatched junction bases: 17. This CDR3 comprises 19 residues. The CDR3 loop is CASRVERSSGSLGTDTQYF. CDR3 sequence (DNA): TGCGCCAGCAGGGTCGAACGGAGTAGCGGGAGTTTGGGCACAGATACGCAGTATTTT.

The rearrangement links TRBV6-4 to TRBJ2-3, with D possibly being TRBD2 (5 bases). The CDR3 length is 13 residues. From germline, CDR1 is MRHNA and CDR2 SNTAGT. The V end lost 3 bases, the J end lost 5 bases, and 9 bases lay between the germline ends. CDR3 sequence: CASSERAEDTQYF. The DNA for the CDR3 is TGTGCCAGCAGTGAGCGGGCGGAAGATACGCAGTATTTT.

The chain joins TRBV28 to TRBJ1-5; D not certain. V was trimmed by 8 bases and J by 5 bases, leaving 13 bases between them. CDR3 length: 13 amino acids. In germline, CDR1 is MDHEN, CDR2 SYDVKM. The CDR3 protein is CASGGQAHQPQHF. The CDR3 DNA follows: TGTGCCAGCGGTGGGCAGGCCCATCAGCCCCAGCATTTT.

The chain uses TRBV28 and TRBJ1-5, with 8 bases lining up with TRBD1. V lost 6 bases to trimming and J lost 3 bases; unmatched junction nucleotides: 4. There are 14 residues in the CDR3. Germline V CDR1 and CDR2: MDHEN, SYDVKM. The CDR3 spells CASSPDRDNQPQHF. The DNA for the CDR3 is TGTGCCAGCAGCCCGGACAGGGACAATCAGCCCCAGCATTTT.

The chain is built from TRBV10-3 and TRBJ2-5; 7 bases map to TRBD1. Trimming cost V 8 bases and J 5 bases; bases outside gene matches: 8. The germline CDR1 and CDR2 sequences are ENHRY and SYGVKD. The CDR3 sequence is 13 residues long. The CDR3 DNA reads TGTGCCATCGCCGGGACAGAGGTTGAGACCCAGTACTTC. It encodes CAIAGTEVETQYF.

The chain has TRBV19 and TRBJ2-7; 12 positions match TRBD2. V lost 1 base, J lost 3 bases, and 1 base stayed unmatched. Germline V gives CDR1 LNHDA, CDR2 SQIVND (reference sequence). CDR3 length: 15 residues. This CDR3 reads CASSIGLAGDYEQYF. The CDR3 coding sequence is TGTGCCAGTAGTATAGGACTAGCGGGAGACTACGAGCAGTACTTC.

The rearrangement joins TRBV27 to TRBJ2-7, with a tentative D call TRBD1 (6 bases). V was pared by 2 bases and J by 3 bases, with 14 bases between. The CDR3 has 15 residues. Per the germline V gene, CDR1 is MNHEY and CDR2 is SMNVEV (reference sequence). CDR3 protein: CASSLEGDRYYEQYF. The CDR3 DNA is TGTGCCAGCAGTTTAGAGGGTGACAGGTACTACGAGCAGTACTTC.

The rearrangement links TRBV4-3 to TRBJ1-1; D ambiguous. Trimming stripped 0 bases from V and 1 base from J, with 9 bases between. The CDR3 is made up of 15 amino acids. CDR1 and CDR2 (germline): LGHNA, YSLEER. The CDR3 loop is CASSQDYAGNTEAFF. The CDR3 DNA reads TGCGCCAGCAGCCAAGATTACGCAGGGAACACTGAAGCTTTCTTT.

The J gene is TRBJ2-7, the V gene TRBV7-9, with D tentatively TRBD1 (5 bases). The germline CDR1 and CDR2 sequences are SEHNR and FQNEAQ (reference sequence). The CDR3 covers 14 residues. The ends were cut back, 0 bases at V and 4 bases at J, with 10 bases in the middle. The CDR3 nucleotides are TGTGCCAGCAGCTTAGCAGGGGCCCGTTACGAGCAGTACTTC. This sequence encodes CASSLAGARYEQYF.

CDR3 DNA sequence: TGTGCCAGCAGCACCTCGGGGGGGGCCCCGGGACCTTATGGCTACACCTTC. As protein: CASSTSGGAPGPYGYTF. The chain has TRBV7-3 and TRBJ1-2, with a possible D match to TRBD1 (6 bases). V was pared by 5 bases and J by 5 bases, with 24 bases between. Germline V CDR1 and CDR2: SGHTA, FQGTGA. The CDR3 consists of 17 residues.

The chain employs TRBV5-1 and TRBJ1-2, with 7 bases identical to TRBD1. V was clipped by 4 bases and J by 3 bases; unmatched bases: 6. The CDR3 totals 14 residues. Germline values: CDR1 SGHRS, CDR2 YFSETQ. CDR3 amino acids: CASSLYRGDYGYTF. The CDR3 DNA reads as TGCGCCAGCAGCCTTTACAGGGGAGACTATGGCTACACCTTC.

CDR3 sequence reads: CASSALQGGTDTQYF. The DNA of the CDR3 is TGTGCCAGTAGCGCTCTACAGGGTGGCACAGATACGCAGTATTTT. V gene TRBV19 combines with J gene TRBJ2-3, with D possibly TRBD1 on 6 matching bases. CDR3 length: 15 amino acids. Germline V gives CDR1 LNHDA, CDR2 SQIVND (reference sequence). Trimming cost V 6 bases and J 1 base, with 14 bases left between them.

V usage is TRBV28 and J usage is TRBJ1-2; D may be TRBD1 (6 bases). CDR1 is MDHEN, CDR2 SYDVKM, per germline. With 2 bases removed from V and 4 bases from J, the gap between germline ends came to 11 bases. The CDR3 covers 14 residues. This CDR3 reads CASSLPTGSYGYTF. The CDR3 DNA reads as TGTGCCAGCAGTTTACCCACAGGGAGCTATGGCTACACCTTC.

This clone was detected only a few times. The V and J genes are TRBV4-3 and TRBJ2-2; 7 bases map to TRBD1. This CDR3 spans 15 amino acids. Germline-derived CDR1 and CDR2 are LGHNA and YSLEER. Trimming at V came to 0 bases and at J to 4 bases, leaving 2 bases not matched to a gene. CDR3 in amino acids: CASSQETGVTGELFF. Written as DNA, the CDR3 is TGCGCCAGCAGCCAAGAAACAGGGGTCACCGGGGAGCTGTTTTTT.